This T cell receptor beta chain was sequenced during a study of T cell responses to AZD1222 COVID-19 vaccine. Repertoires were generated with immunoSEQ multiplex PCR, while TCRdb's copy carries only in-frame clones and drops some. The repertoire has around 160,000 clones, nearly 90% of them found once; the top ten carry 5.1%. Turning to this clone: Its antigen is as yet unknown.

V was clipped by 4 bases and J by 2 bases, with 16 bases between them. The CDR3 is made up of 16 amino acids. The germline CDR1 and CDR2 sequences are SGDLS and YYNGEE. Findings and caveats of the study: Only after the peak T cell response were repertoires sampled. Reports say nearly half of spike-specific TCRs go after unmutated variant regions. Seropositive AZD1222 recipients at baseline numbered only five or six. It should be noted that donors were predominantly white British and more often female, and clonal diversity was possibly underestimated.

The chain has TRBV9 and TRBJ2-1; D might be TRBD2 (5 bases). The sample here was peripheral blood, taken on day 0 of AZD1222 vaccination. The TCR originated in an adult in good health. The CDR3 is CASSPRGQNPYNEQFF. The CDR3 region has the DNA TGTGCCAGCAGCCCCCGCGGGCAGAATCCCTACAATGAGCAGTTCTTC.